One sample yielded the 16 T cell receptor beta chains listed below, sequenced in a study of T cell responses to AZD1222 COVID-19 vaccine. The table came from immunoSEQ multiplex PCR; TCRdb's copy has only in-frame clones and leaves some out. The sample has about 260,000 clones, about 92% seen once. This specimen consisted of peripheral blood, obtained on day 0 of AZD1222 vaccination. The receptors were gathered from an adult in good health.

This clone was picked up one time. This chain joins TRBV14 and TRBJ2-7; no clear D. The CDR3 is 17 residues long. Trimming left V 0 bases short and J 7 bases short, with 22 bases between. Germline CDR1 and CDR2: SGHDN and FVKESK. The CDR3 loop is CASSQDSVAVRVAEQYF. CDR3 DNA sequence: TGTGCCAGCAGCCAAGATTCGGTAGCAGTTAGGGTCGCGGAGCAGTACTTC.

V gene TRBV27 combines with J gene TRBJ1-6; unclear D gene. The CDR3 runs to 15 residues. Germline V CDR1 and CDR2: MNHEY, SMNVEV (reference sequence). Trimming stripped 6 bases from V and 9 bases from J, with 18 bases between. DNA for the CDR3: TGTGCCAGCAGCGATTATCGCAAGGATAGTTCACCCCTCCACTTT. This sequence encodes CASSDYRKDSSPLHF.

The gene calls are TRBV20-1 and TRBJ1-4; D gene unclear. The CDR3 extends over 11 amino acids. In germline, CDR1 is DFQATT, CDR2 SNEGSKA (reference sequence). V was cut by 5 bases and J by 8 bases, with 9 bases left in between. The CDR3 is CSAAESEKLFF. The CDR3 nucleotides are TGCAGTGCTGCCGAATCGGAAAAACTGTTTTTT.

This sequence joins TRBV28 and TRBJ2-3, with D possibly TRBD2 on 6 matching bases. V lost 3 bases and J 4 bases, leaving 11 bases between the germline ends. Germline loops: CDR1 MDHEN, CDR2 SYDVKM. This CDR3 is 14 amino acids long. The CDR3 bases are TGTGCCAGCAGTTTCCCGGGAGCGGCAGATACGCAGTATTTT. Translated: CASSFPGAADTQYF.

The J gene is TRBJ1-3, the V gene TRBV5-1; a weak D match, TRBD1 (5 bases). The CDR3 runs to 14 residues. Germline V CDR1 and CDR2: SGHRS, YFSETQ. V lost 1 base and J 3 bases, leaving 8 bases between the germline ends. CDR3 bases: TGCGCCAGCAGCTTGTCGGGGGGTGGAAACACCATATATTTT. The encoded protein is CASSLSGGGNTIYF.

V and J are TRBV28 and TRBJ1-4, with D possibly matching TRBD1 (5 bases). The germline gives CDR1 MDHEN, CDR2 SYDVKM. The CDR3 extends over 15 amino acids. The V end lost 4 bases, the J end lost 8 bases, and 17 bases lay between the germline ends. As DNA, the CDR3 is TGTGCCAGCAGTTACCCCTTGGGGACGGGGGAAAAACTGTTTTTT. Amino acids: CASSYPLGTGEKLFF. The full variable domain, completed using reference TRBV28 and TRBJ1-4, is DVKVTQSSRYLVKRTGEKVFLECVQDMDHENMFWYRQDPGLGLRLIYFSYDVKMKEKGDIPEGYSVSREKKERFSLILESASTNQTSMYLCASSYPLGTGEKLFFGSGTQLSVL.

Only one count was recorded for this clone. The genes are TRBV10-2 and TRBJ2-1; 11 bases are shared with TRBD2. The CDR3 is made up of 14 amino acids. Per the germline V gene, CDR1 is WSHSY and CDR2 is SAAADI. The junction had 7 bases not matched to a gene; V was cut back by 7 bases and J by 8 bases. The CDR3 loop is CASNLAGGGYEQFF. The CDR3 DNA reads TGCGCCAGCAATCTAGCGGGAGGTGGCTATGAGCAGTTCTTC.

The chain couples TRBV20-1 to TRBJ1-1; D remains ambiguous. Germline V gives CDR1 DFQATT, CDR2 SNEGSKA (reference sequence). The CDR3 has 10 residues. CDR3 sequence reads: CSSLDTEAFF. The CDR3 DNA reads TGCAGCTCCTTGGACACTGAAGCTTTCTTT.

The chain links TRBV7-8 to TRBJ1-2; maybe TRBD1 (5 bases). V shed 5 bases and J shed 2 bases, with 18 bases lying between them. Germline CDR1 is SGHVS and CDR2 is FQNEAQ. The CDR3 has 16 amino acids. The CDR3 is CASSPTIRDVNYGYTF. The CDR3, as DNA: TGTGCCAGCAGCCCCACTATCCGGGACGTGAACTATGGCTACACCTTC. The variable domain in full, with the rest retrieved from reference TRBV7-8 and TRBJ1-2, is GAGVSQSPRYKVAKRGQDVALRCDPISGHVSLFWYQQALGQGPEFLTYFQNEAQLDKSGLPSDRFFAERPEGSVSTLKIQRTQQEDSAVYLCASSPTIRDVNYGYTFGSGTRLTVV.

This rearrangement joins TRBV2 to TRBJ2-7; D is unresolved. Germline V gene lookup returns CDR1 SNHLY and CDR2 FYNNEI. Trimming removed 8 bases from V and 7 bases from J, with 9 bases in between. The CDR3 spans 10 residues. CDR3 DNA: TGTGCCAGCGCAGTACTTGAGCAGTACTTC. Its protein product is CASAVLEQYF.

This clone was found once. The chain employs TRBV28 and TRBJ1-6; TRBD1 matches at 8 bases. Germline CDR1 is MDHEN and CDR2 is SYDVKM. The CDR3 is made up of 15 amino acids. The junction had 3 bases not matched to a gene; V was cut back by 8 bases and J by 0 bases. The CDR3, as DNA: TGTGCCAGCTGCAGGGGGCACTCCTATAATTCACCCCTCCACTTT. As protein: CASCRGHSYNSPLHF.

The genes are TRBV5-1 and TRBJ2-5; no firm D call. V gave up 3 bases and J gave up 3 bases, with 15 bases separating them. Germline V gene sequence: CDR1 SGHRS, CDR2 YFSETQ. The CDR3 runs 15 residues. This CDR3 reads CASSSLLGVKETQYF. As DNA, the CDR3 is TGCGCCAGCAGCTCCCTCCTTGGGGTGAAAGAGACCCAGTACTTC.

The rearrangement uses TRBV15 and TRBJ1-4; tentatively, D is TRBD1 (5 bases). V was shortened by 0 bases and J by 8 bases, with 16 bases between the two germline ends. This CDR3 comprises 16 residues. CDR1 LNHNV and CDR2 YYDKDF come from the germline V gene (reference sequence). The CDR3 loop reads CATSRDYGSYREKLFF. The DNA of the CDR3 is TGTGCCACCAGCAGAGATTATGGATCTTACAGGGAAAAACTGTTTTTT.

This clone was detected only once. The chain is built from TRBV2 and TRBJ1-2, with a possible D match to TRBD1 (6 bases). From germline, CDR1 is SNHLY and CDR2 FYNNEI. V dropped 4 bases and J dropped 6 bases, with 12 bases sitting between them. The CDR3 has 13 amino acids. The CDR3 region has the DNA TGTGCCAGCAGTGTACAGGGAGATAATGGCTACACCTTC. It codes for CASSVQGDNGYTF.

In DNA form, the CDR3 reads TGCGCCAGCAGCCTAGGACTAGCGGGAGGGGTCGGGGAGCTGTTTTTT. It encodes CASSLGLAGGVGELFF. The chain has TRBV4-3 and TRBJ2-2; 15 nucleotides match TRBD2. The CDR3 totals 16 residues. Looked up from germline, CDR1 is LGHNA and CDR2 is YSLEER. V was clipped by 4 bases and J by 7 bases; unmatched bases: 4.

The chain recombines TRBV7-8 with TRBJ2-1; D possibly corresponds to TRBD2 (5 bases). V was clipped by 5 bases and J by 4 bases, with 12 bases between them. Germline V gives CDR1 SGHVS, CDR2 FQNEAQ. The CDR3 consists of 14 residues. Written as DNA, the CDR3 is TGTGCCAGCAGCGGGAGCCTACCATACAATGAGCAGTTCTTC. It codes for CASSGSLPYNEQFF.